This T cell receptor beta chain was obtained from a study of T cell clonality in common variable immunodeficiency. The assay was immunoSEQ multiplex PCR, and TCRdb's table has in-frame clones only and misses some. The sample has tens of thousands of clones, none seen only once. Germline loops: CDR1 SGHDN, CDR2 FVKESK. The CDR3 is 19 amino acids. V trimming: 4 bases; J trimming: 4 bases; junction bases outside the gene matches: 20. This clone was detected many times. The read terminates 3 residues ahead of where the CDR3 ends, so the germline J gene completes it. The rearrangement links TRBV14 to TRBJ1-1, with 8 bases matching TRBD1. Material for sequencing was peripheral blood mononuclear cells. This clonotype was sampled from a person between 18 and 70 years old in good health. The CDR3 sequence is CASSPKAFDRGLGATEAFF. CDR3 DNA, as far as it was read: TGTGCCAGCAGCCCCAAGGCTTTCGACAGGGGATTAGGGGCCACTGAA.